These 27 T cell receptor beta chains share one sample of origin, sequenced in a study of OX40 agonist ivuxolimab in advanced cancers. Some clones are missing from TCRdb's copy, which holds only in-frame ones; the method was immunoSEQ multiplex PCR. The sample carries 70,000 to 90,000 clones, 84% recorded once. This specimen was CD4+ or CD8+ T cells sorted from blood, taken in a trial of the OX40 agonist ivuxolimab. These receptors came from an adult with an advanced solid tumor such as melanoma, head and neck, liver or kidney cancer.

This chain links TRBV7-2 with TRBJ1-1; 7 nucleotides agree with TRBD1. Germline CDR1 SGHTA, CDR2 FQGNSA. This CDR3 spans 13 amino acids. V lost 5 bases and J lost 8; bases outside the gene matches: 8. CDR3 region: CASSPRQGMEAFF. The CDR3 nucleotides read TGTGCCAGCAGCCCGCGACAGGGTATGGAAGCTTTCTTT.

The V gene is TRBV5-1, the J gene TRBJ2-5, with 11 bases matching TRBD1. The CDR3 length is 17 residues. The germline V gene encodes CDR1 SGHRS and CDR2 YFSETQ. V dropped 7 bases and J dropped 7; count of bases not matched to a gene: 18. The CDR3 here is CASYANPGQGVGATQYF. The CDR3, as DNA: TGCGCCAGCTACGCCAACCCGGGACAGGGGGTAGGGGCGACCCAGTACTTC.

This chain connects TRBV6-5 to TRBJ2-5, with D perhaps given as TRBD1 or TRBD2 (5 bases each). CDR3 size: 15 residues. The germline V gene encodes CDR1 MNHEY and CDR2 SVGAGI. V was pared by 0 bases and J by 2 bases, with 10 bases between. The CDR3 reads CASSYSTWGQETQYF. The CDR3 DNA is TGTGCCAGCAGTTACTCGACTTGGGGGCAAGAGACCCAGTACTTC.

This clone has only a few counts. The chain employs TRBV5-1 and TRBJ1-2; no firm D call. Germline lookup yields CDR1 SGHRS and CDR2 YFSETQ. The CDR3 covers 13 residues. Between the trimmed V and J ends, which lost 3 bases and 8 bases, there was a span of 14 bases. CDR3: CASSSLQDEGYTF. Here the CDR3 DNA reads TGCGCCAGCAGCTCCTTACAAGATGAGGGCTACACCTTC.

V usage is TRBV2 and J usage is TRBJ1-2; D not certain. The germline gives CDR1 SNHLY, CDR2 FYNNEI. CDR3 length: 14 amino acids. V lost 4 bases, J lost 5 bases, and 14 bases lay in between. In DNA form, the CDR3 reads TGTGCCAGCAGTGCCGGACGCCTTTCTTATGGCTACACCTTC. Its protein product is CASSAGRLSYGYTF.

The chain couples TRBV15 to TRBJ2-5; 7 positions agree with TRBD1. V trimming: 4 bases; J trimming: 2 bases; junction bases outside the gene matches: 7. In germline, CDR1 is LNHNV, CDR2 YYDKDF (reference sequence). CDR3 size: 15 residues. CDR3 nucleotides: TGTGCCACCAGCACCCGGGACAGCCTACAAGAGACCCAGTACTTC. Protein sequence: CATSTRDSLQETQYF.

The rearrangement uses TRBV5-1 and TRBJ2-5, with D maybe TRBD1 (6 bases). Trimming shortened V by 5 bases and J by 7 bases, and 15 bases separated the two germline ends. The length of the CDR3 is 13 residues. The germline gives CDR1 SGHRS, CDR2 YFSETQ. CDR3 sequence: CASRQTGRGTQYF. CDR3 nucleotides: TGCGCCAGCAGGCAAACAGGGAGAGGGACCCAGTACTTC.

This chain connects TRBV5-6 to TRBJ1-1; maybe TRBD1 (6 bases). Germline CDR1 SGHDT, CDR2 YYEEEE. Trimming removed 2 bases from V and 4 bases from J, with 21 bases in between. The CDR3 loop spans 17 amino acids. CDR3 DNA sequence: TGTGCCAGCAGCTTACCAGGGACATCGTCGCGGGTCACTGAAGCTTTCTTT. Residues: CASSLPGTSSRVTEAFF.

The V call is TRBV18, the J call TRBJ1-1; 9 bases align to TRBD1. The germline V gene has CDR1 KGHSH and CDR2 LQKENI. The CDR3 loop spans 14 amino acids. Trimming took 3 bases from V and 5 from J; bases not matched to a gene: 4. The CDR3 protein is CASSPSDRGTEAFF. The CDR3 DNA follows: TGTGCCAGCTCACCTTCGGACAGGGGAACTGAAGCTTTCTTT.

The chain carries TRBV7-2 and TRBJ2-5; D could derive from TRBD1 or TRBD2 (6 bases each). From germline, CDR1 is SGHTA and CDR2 FQGNSA. Trimming shortened V by 2 bases and J by 5 bases, and 12 bases separated the two germline ends. This CDR3 region has 14 residues. The CDR3 loop reads CASSLQGTRETQYF. DNA for the CDR3: TGTGCCAGCAGCTTACAGGGGACTCGGGAGACCCAGTACTTC.

The gene calls are TRBV6-5 and TRBJ1-5; D unresolved. V was shortened by 8 bases and J by 4 bases, with 9 bases between the two germline ends. This CDR3 region has 12 residues. Germline V gene data show CDR1 as MNHEY and CDR2 as SVGAGI. The CDR3 DNA reads TGTGCCAGCCAGTTTGATAATCAGCCCCAGCATTTT. Translation gives CASQFDNQPQHF.

The chain employs TRBV27 and TRBJ2-5; 8 bases match TRBD1. The DNA end favors TRBJ2-7, so the J call may be wrong. The CDR3 is 14 amino acids. Germline V CDR1 and CDR2: MNHEY, SMNVEV (reference sequence). The CDR3 is CASSSRQGSYEQYF. CDR3 sequence (DNA): TGTGCCAGCAGTTCCCGACAGGGGTCATACGAGCAGTACTTC.

The V gene is TRBV9, the J gene TRBJ2-2, with D possibly matching TRBD2 (5 bases). V shed 1 base and J shed 3 bases, with 19 bases lying between them. Per germline, CDR1 SGDLS and CDR2 YYNGEE. The CDR3 sequence is 18 residues long. CDR3 nucleotides: TGTGCCAGCAGCGTACTCGAGTTATCCGGGATCGACACCGGGGAGCTGTTTTTT. It is translated as CASSVLELSGIDTGELFF.

In the case of this clone: Possible read error: a much larger clone is one base away. In the same sample, other DNA sequences code for this CDR3. V usage is TRBV27 and J usage is TRBJ1-2; 7 nucleotides align to TRBD1. Per the germline V gene, CDR1 is MNHEY and CDR2 is SMNVEV (reference sequence). The length of the CDR3 is 15 residues. V lost 9 bases and J lost 4; bases outside the gene matches: 14. The CDR3 loop is CASRPRQGSGYGYTF. CDR3 bases: TGTGCCAGTAGACCAAGACAGGGTTCAGGCTATGGCTACACCTTC.

V gene TRBV27 combines with J gene TRBJ1-1; D unresolved. V lost 6 bases and J 4 bases, leaving 15 bases between the germline ends. CDR1 MNHEY and CDR2 SMNVEV come from the germline V gene (reference sequence). The CDR3 is made up of 14 amino acids. CDR3 coding DNA: TGTGCCAGCAGCCCTGGAGAGTTGGGCACTGAAGCTTTCTTT. Translated: CASSPGELGTEAFF.

This rearrangement joins TRBV28 to TRBJ1-5; no clear D. Between the trimmed V and J ends, which lost 5 bases and 2 bases, there was a span of 13 bases. This CDR3 region has 15 residues. The germline gives CDR1 MDHEN, CDR2 SYDVKM. This CDR3 reads CASSLPLLGNQPQHF. DNA for the CDR3: TGTGCCAGCAGTCTTCCTCTCCTGGGCAATCAGCCCCAGCATTTT.

This chain uses TRBV7-9 with TRBJ2-1, with D tentatively TRBD2 (6 bases). CDR1 is SEHNR and CDR2 is FQNEAQ in the germline V gene (reference sequence). V lost 5 bases, J lost 0 bases, and 11 bases lay in between. This CDR3 has 15 amino acids. Written as DNA, the CDR3 is TGTGCCAGCAGCGCGGGATCGAGCTCCTACAATGAGCAGTTCTTC. Translating gives CASSAGSSSYNEQFF.

This clone was found a few times. The rearrangement uses TRBV28 and TRBJ1-4; D call uncertain. The CDR3 runs to 17 residues. The germline V and J ends were trimmed by 4 bases and 0 bases, with 15 bases remaining between them. Germline CDR1 is MDHEN and CDR2 is SYDVKM. The CDR3 spells CASSYDPEYATNEKLFF. CDR3 nucleotides: TGTGCCAGCAGTTACGACCCAGAGTACGCAACTAATGAAAAACTGTTTTTT.

The chain links TRBV4-3 to TRBJ2-2; D uncertain. V lost 5 bases and J lost 6, with 16 bases in between. Germline V gives CDR1 LGHNA, CDR2 YSLEER. This CDR3 has 15 residues. The CDR3 nucleotides are TGCGCCAGCAGCGATGAAGTAGGGTCTCCCGGGGAGCTGTTTTTT. As protein: CASSDEVGSPGELFF.

The chain uses TRBV11-2 and TRBJ2-1; D uncertain. CDR1 and CDR2 from the germline V gene are SGHAT and FQNNGV. The CDR3 sequence is 15 residues long. V lost 1 base and J 3 bases, leaving 10 bases between the germline ends. CDR3: CASSLGGLGYNEQFF. The CDR3 DNA follows: TGTGCCAGCAGCTTAGGAGGTTTAGGCTACAATGAGCAGTTCTTC.

The chain links TRBV7-9 to TRBJ1-2; 10 bases line up with TRBD1. The trim removed 5 bases at V and 4 bases at J, leaving 7 bases unmatched. The CDR3 covers 15 residues. CDR1 and CDR2 (germline): SEHNR, FQNEAQ (reference sequence). The CDR3 region has the DNA TGTGCCAGCAGCCGAGACAGGGGGCTGAGCTATGGCTACACCTTC. Translating it yields CASSRDRGLSYGYTF.

The CDR3 bases are TGTGCCAGCAGAAAACCGGGACAGGGCCACGAGCAGTACTTC. Translation: CASRKPGQGHEQYF. The J gene is TRBJ2-7, the V gene TRBV6-5, with 9 bases matching TRBD1. The ends lost 6 bases at V and 5 bases at J; junction bases unmatched: 8. This CDR3 is built from 14 residues. Looked up from germline, CDR1 is MNHEY and CDR2 is SVGAGI.

In this sample, this clone turned up many times. The chain couples TRBV19 to TRBJ1-2; D gene unclear. CDR1 is LNHDA and CDR2 is SQIVND in the germline V gene (reference sequence). V lost 5 bases, J lost 4 bases, and 11 bases lay in between. This CDR3 is built from 13 residues. CDR3 sequence reads: CASSPSGSYGYTF. The DNA of the CDR3 is TGTGCCAGTAGTCCTTCCGGCTCCTATGGCTACACCTTC.

This chain uses TRBV5-6 with TRBJ2-7, with 8 bases lining up with TRBD1. Looked up from germline, CDR1 is SGHDT and CDR2 is YYEEEE. The CDR3 has 14 amino acids. V dropped 7 bases and J dropped 4; count of bases not matched to a gene: 10. This CDR3 is CASLPQGADYEQYF. CDR3 bases: TGTGCCAGCCTCCCTCAGGGGGCAGATTACGAGCAGTACTTC.

The rearrangement joins TRBV5-5 to TRBJ1-5, with D hard to call. The CDR3 runs 13 residues. Trimming removed 1 base from V and 6 bases from J, with 8 bases in between. Per germline, CDR1 SGHKS and CDR2 YYEKEE (reference sequence). As DNA, the CDR3 is TGTGCCAGCAGCTTGTCCTTCGTTCAGCCCCAGCATTTT. Its translation is CASSLSFVQPQHF.

The genes are TRBV5-1 and TRBJ1-4; D may be TRBD1 (6 bases). Germline-derived CDR1 and CDR2 are SGHRS and YFSETQ. CDR3 length equals 17 residues. V lost 0 bases, J lost 2 bases, and 14 bases lay in between. CDR3 in DNA: TGCGCCAGCAGCTTGGTATGGGGGGCAGGGACTAATGAAAAACTGTTTTTT. Protein product: CASSLVWGAGTNEKLFF.

The chain uses TRBV5-1 and TRBJ1-2, with D perhaps TRBD1 (5 bases). Germline V gene sequence: CDR1 SGHRS, CDR2 YFSETQ. V lost 3 bases to trimming and J lost 8 bases, with 20 bases between them. This CDR3 comprises 15 residues. In nucleotides, the CDR3 is TGCGCCAGCAGCTCCATGGGGCAGGGAATTGAAGGCTACACCTTC. It is translated as CASSSMGQGIEGYTF.